The 6 T cell receptor beta chains reported below all come from one sample, sequenced in a study of shared clonotypes between healthy human individuals. Measured with immunoSEQ multiplex PCR; TCRdb has only the in-frame clones, and not every one. The table includes 400,000 to 500,000 clones, about three quarters detected once. The source material was PBMCs. All receptors derive from a woman aged 40 to 50 in good health. Some clones in this sample may be carry-over from other donors' samples.

CDR3 in amino acids: CASSERGGGGYNEQFF. Written as DNA, the CDR3 is TGTGCCAGCAGTGAAAGGGGAGGGGGCGGCTACAATGAGCAGTTCTTC. V gene TRBV2 combines with J gene TRBJ2-1; perhaps D is TRBD1 or TRBD2 (7 bases each). Germline V CDR1 and CDR2: SNHLY, FYNNEI. The CDR3 totals 16 residues. The germline V and J ends were trimmed by 2 bases and 3 bases, with 14 bases remaining between them.

The CDR3 region has the DNA TGTGCCAGCGGAAAGACAGGGGGGCCAGATACGCAGTATTTT. Its protein is CASGKTGGPDTQYF. The chain has TRBV6-6 and TRBJ2-3; 9 nucleotides match TRBD1. The CDR3 loop spans 14 amino acids. Germline CDR1 reads MNHNY; CDR2 reads SVGAGI (reference sequence). V was pared by 8 bases and J by 4 bases, with 7 bases of the junction left unmatched.

The V and J genes are TRBV18 and TRBJ2-5; 8 nucleotides align to TRBD2. Germline CDR1 reads KGHSH; CDR2 reads LQKENI. Unmatched junction bases numbered 12, after V lost 5 bases and J lost 7 bases. CDR3 length equals 15 residues. The CDR3 sequence is CASSSQTSVEGTQYF. The CDR3 nucleotides are TGTGCCAGCTCATCGCAGACTAGCGTGGAAGGGACCCAGTACTTC.

This rearrangement joins TRBV11-2 to TRBJ2-1; TRBD1 aligns across 7 bases. The V and J ends lost 5 bases and 6 bases, in that order; junction bases with no gene match: 10. The CDR3 is 15 amino acids. Germline V CDR1 and CDR2: SGHAT, FQNNGV. In nucleotides, the CDR3 is TGTGCCAGCAGCCCCGACAGGGTGAGGGGCAATGAGCAGTTCTTC. This gives the protein CASSPDRVRGNEQFF. Full variable domain (remainder filled in from reference TRBV11-2 and TRBJ2-1): EAGVAQSPRYKIIEKRQSVAFWCNPISGHATLYWYQQILGQGPKLLIQFQNNGVVDDSQLPKDRFSAERLKGVDSTLKIQPAKLEDSAVYLCASSPDRVRGNEQFFGPGTRLTVL.

This clone was counted only a few times. The rearrangement links TRBV28 to TRBJ1-5; D not certain. Germline V lookup: CDR1 MDHEN, CDR2 SYDVKM. The CDR3 contains 14 residues. Trimming cost V 4 bases and J 7 bases, with 14 bases left between them. CDR3 nucleotide sequence: TGTGCCAGCAGTTCGCCCTCGGCGGGACAGCCCCAGCATTTT. Its translation: CASSSPSAGQPQHF.

In this sample, this clone turned up many times. The gene calls are TRBV28 and TRBJ1-2, with D unresolved. Trimming took 4 bases from V and 1 from J, leaving 4 bases between them. The germline V gene has CDR1 MDHEN and CDR2 SYDVKM. The CDR3 covers 12 residues. DNA for the CDR3: TGTGCCAGCAGTTGGTTTAACTATGGCTACACCTTC. Encoded protein: CASSWFNYGYTF.